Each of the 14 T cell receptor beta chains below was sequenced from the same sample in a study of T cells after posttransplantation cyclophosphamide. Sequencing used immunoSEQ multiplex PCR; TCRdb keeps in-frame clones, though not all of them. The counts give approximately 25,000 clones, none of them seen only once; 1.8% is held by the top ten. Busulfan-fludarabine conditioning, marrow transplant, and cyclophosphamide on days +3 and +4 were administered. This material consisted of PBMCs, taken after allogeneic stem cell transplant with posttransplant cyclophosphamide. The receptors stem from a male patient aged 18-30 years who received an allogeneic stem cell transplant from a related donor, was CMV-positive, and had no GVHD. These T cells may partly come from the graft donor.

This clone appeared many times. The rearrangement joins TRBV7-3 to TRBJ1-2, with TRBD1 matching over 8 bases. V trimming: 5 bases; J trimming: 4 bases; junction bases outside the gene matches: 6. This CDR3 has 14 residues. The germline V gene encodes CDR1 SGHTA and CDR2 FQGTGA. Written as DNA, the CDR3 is TGTGCCAGCAGCCTACAGGGGGAGGGCTATGGCTACACCTTC. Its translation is CASSLQGEGYGYTF.

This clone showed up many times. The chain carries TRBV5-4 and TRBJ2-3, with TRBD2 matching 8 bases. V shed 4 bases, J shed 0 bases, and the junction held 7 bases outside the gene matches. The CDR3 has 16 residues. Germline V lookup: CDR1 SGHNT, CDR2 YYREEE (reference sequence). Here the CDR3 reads CASSTRTSMSTDTQYF. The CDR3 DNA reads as TGTGCCAGCAGCACCCGGACTAGCATGAGCACAGATACGCAGTATTTT.

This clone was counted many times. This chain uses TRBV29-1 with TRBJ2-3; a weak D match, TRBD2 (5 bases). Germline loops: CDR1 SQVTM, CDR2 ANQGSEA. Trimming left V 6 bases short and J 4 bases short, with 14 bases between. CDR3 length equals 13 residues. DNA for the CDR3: TGCAGCGTGGGAGAGAGGGCCCCAGATACGCAGTATTTT. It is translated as CSVGERAPDTQYF.

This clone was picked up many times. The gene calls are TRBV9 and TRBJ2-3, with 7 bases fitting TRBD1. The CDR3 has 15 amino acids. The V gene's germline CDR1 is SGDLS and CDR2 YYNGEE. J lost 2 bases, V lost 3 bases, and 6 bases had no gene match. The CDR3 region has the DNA TGTGCCAGCAGCGAAGGACAGGACGCCACAGATACGCAGTATTTT. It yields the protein CASSEGQDATDTQYF.

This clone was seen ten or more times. The CDR3 region is CASSYLLQGWGYTF. In DNA, the CDR3 is TGTGCCAGCAGTTACTTACTACAGGGTTGGGGCTACACCTTC. The V gene is TRBV6-6, the J gene TRBJ1-2; tentative D call: TRBD1 (6 bases). V was clipped by 1 base and J by 8 bases, with 14 bases between them. There are 14 residues in the CDR3. The germline V gene has CDR1 MNHNY and CDR2 SVGAGI (reference sequence).

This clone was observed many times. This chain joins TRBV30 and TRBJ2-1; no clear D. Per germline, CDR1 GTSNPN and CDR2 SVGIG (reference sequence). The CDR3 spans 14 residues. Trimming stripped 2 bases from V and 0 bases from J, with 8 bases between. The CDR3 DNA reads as TGTGCCTGGAGTCTGAGCTACTCCTACAATGAGCAGTTCTTC. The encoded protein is CAWSLSYSYNEQFF.

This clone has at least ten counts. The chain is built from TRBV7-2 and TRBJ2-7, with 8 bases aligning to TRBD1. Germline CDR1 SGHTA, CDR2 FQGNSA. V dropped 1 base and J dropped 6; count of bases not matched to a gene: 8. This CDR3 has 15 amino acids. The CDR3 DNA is TGTGCCAGCAGCTTAGGTTGGACAGGGTTCGCCGAGCAGTACTTC. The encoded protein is CASSLGWTGFAEQYF.

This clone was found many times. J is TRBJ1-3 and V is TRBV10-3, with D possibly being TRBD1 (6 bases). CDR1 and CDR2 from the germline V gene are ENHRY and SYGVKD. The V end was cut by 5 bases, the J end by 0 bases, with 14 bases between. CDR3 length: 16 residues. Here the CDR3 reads CAISTTGRASGNTIYF. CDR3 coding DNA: TGTGCCATCAGTACCACAGGGAGGGCCTCTGGAAACACCATATATTTT.

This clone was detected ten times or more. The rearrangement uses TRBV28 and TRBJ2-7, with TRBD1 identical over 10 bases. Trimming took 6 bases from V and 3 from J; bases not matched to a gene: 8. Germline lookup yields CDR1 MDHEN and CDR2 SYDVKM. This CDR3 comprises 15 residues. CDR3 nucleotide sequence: TGTGCCAGCAGCTCTCGAGGGACAGGGGACTACGAGCAGTACTTC. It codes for CASSSRGTGDYEQYF.

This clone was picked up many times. The CDR3 here is CASSLTHSDRAFF. DNA of the CDR3: TGTGCCAGCAGCTTAACGCACAGTGATCGAGCTTTCTTT. The rearrangement uses TRBV7-3 and TRBJ1-1; no definite D call. The CDR3 runs 13 residues. Germline V gene lookup returns CDR1 SGHTA and CDR2 FQGTGA. V was cut by 0 bases and J by 10 bases, with 12 bases left in between.

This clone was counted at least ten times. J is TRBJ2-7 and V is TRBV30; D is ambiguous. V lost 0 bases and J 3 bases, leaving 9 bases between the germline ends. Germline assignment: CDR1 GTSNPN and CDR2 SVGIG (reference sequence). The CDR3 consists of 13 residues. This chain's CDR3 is CAWSVLLNYEQYF. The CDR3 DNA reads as TGTGCCTGGAGTGTACTACTTAACTACGAGCAGTACTTC.

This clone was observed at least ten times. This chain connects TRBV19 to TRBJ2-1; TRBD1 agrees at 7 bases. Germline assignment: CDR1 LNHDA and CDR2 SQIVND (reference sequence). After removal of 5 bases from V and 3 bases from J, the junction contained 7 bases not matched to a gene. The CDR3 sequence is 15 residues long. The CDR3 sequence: CASSAPGGYYNEQFF. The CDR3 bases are TGTGCCAGTAGTGCTCCAGGGGGTTACTACAATGAGCAGTTCTTC.

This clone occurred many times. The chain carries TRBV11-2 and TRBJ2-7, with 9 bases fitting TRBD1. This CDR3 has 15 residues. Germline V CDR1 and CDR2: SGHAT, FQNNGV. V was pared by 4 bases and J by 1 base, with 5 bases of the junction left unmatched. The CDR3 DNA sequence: TGTGCCAGCAGCTCGCCGGGACAGGGATCCTACGAGCAGTACTTC. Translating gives CASSSPGQGSYEQYF. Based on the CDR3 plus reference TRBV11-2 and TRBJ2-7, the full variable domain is EAGVAQSPRYKIIEKRQSVAFWCNPISGHATLYWYQQILGQGPKLLIQFQNNGVVDDSQLPKDRFSAERLKGVDSTLKIQPAKLEDSAVYLCASSSPGQGSYEQYFGPGTRLTVT.

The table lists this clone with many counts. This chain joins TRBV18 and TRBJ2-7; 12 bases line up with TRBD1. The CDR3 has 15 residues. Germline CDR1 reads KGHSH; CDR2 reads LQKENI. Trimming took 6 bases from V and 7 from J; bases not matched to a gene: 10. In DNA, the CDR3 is TGTGCCAGCTCTCCGATGGGGACAGGGGGCGGTGAGCAGTACTTC. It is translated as CASSPMGTGGGEQYF.